These 29 T cell receptor beta chains were all obtained from the same sample, sequenced in a study of T cell responses to AZD1222 COVID-19 vaccine. TCRdb keeps only in-frame clones here, not all; method: immunoSEQ multiplex PCR. The sample lists 95,000 to 150,000 clones, 80% to 90% occurring once. The sequences come from peripheral blood, collected on day 0 of AZD1222 vaccination. The receptors were sampled from an adult in good health.

The V call is TRBV10-3, the J call TRBJ2-1; 9 nucleotides agree with TRBD1. After removal of 2 bases from V and 8 bases from J, the junction contained 22 bases not matched to a gene. The CDR3 runs 20 residues. Germline V gene sequence: CDR1 ENHRY, CDR2 SYGVKD. CDR3 sequence: CAISEPMQLTGTGSFDEQFF. As DNA, the CDR3 is TGTGCCATCAGTGAGCCCATGCAACTGACCGGGACAGGGTCTTTCGATGAGCAGTTCTTC.

The rearrangement uses TRBV9 and TRBJ1-3, with 9 bases lining up with TRBD1. The CDR3 has 14 amino acids. Germline V gene lookup returns CDR1 SGDLS and CDR2 YYNGEE. Trimming removed 0 bases from V and 11 bases from J; junction bases left unmatched: 6. CDR3 sequence reads: CASSVGTGGDAIYF. For the CDR3, the DNA is TGTGCCAGCAGCGTAGGAACAGGGGGCGACGCCATATATTTT.

The CDR3 sequence: CASSEKGPQETQYF. The DNA of the CDR3 is TGTGCCAGCAGTGAAAAGGGACCCCAAGAGACCCAGTACTTC. The chain carries TRBV2 and TRBJ2-5; tentatively, D is TRBD1 or TRBD2 (5 bases each). CDR1 is SNHLY, CDR2 FYNNEI, per germline. With 2 bases removed from V and 1 base from J, the gap between germline ends came to 8 bases. This CDR3 contains 14 residues.

This clone was picked up one time. The V gene is TRBV4-1, the J gene TRBJ2-7; D is possibly TRBD2 (6 bases). Trimming removed 0 bases from V and 2 bases from J, with 11 bases in between. Germline V gene lookup returns CDR1 MGHRA and CDR2 YSYEKL. This CDR3 is 15 amino acids long. Written as DNA, the CDR3 is TGCGCCAGCAGCCAAGACGCTAGCGTGGCCTACGAGCAGTACTTC. Translating gives CASSQDASVAYEQYF.

The chain carries TRBV7-2 and TRBJ2-3, with D unclear. Trimming took off 2 bases at V and 4 bases at J, with 7 bases between the two ends. The CDR3 loop spans 13 amino acids. Germline lookup yields CDR1 SGHTA and CDR2 FQGNSA. The CDR3 spells CASSLTRSDTQYF. The CDR3 DNA sequence: TGTGCCAGCAGCTTAACCCGCTCAGATACGCAGTATTTT.

V usage is TRBV28 and J usage is TRBJ1-2; D ambiguous. The V and J ends lost 6 bases and 4 bases respectively, with 18 bases between them. Germline V gene lookup returns CDR1 MDHEN and CDR2 SYDVKM. The CDR3 spans 15 residues. Here the CDR3 DNA reads TGTGCCAGCAGCCCGATCCACCCCCCTATCTATGGCTACACCTTC. Translated: CASSPIHPPIYGYTF.

The rearrangement joins TRBV14 to TRBJ2-7; 9 bases align to TRBD2. CDR3 size: 16 residues. Looked up from germline, CDR1 is SGHDN and CDR2 is FVKESK. After removal of 4 bases from V and 2 bases from J, the junction contained 9 bases not matched to a gene. This CDR3 is CASSLDRSGGAYEQYF. DNA of the CDR3: TGTGCCAGCAGCCTAGATCGTAGCGGGGGAGCCTACGAGCAGTACTTC.

This clone was seen only once. The V and J genes are TRBV7-2 and TRBJ1-6, with D possibly matching TRBD1 (6 bases). Germline V lookup: CDR1 SGHTA, CDR2 FQGNSA. The CDR3 runs 14 residues. V gave up 3 bases and J gave up 7 bases, with 10 bases separating them. CDR3 in amino acids: CASSFRGLNSPLHF. The CDR3 region has the DNA TGTGCCAGCAGCTTCAGGGGATTGAATTCACCCCTCCACTTT.

This chain uses TRBV6-5 with TRBJ2-7, with D perhaps matching TRBD2 (6 bases). The CDR3 length is 12 residues. Trimming left V 6 bases short and J 4 bases short, with 10 bases between. CDR1 and CDR2 (germline): MNHEY, SVGAGI. CDR3 coding DNA: TGTGCCAGCAGGACTAGTTTGTACGAGCAGTACTTC. Translated: CASRTSLYEQYF.

The chain joins TRBV5-6 to TRBJ1-2; maybe TRBD1 (5 bases). The germline gives CDR1 SGHDT, CDR2 YYEEEE. There are 14 residues in the CDR3. Trimming shortened V by 4 bases and J by 4 bases, and 14 bases separated the two germline ends. The CDR3 sequence is CASSPPGHSYGYTF. CDR3 nucleotide sequence: TGTGCCAGCAGCCCCCCAGGACATAGCTATGGCTACACCTTC.

This chain joins TRBV5-1 and TRBJ2-7, with D unresolved. Germline V gene lookup returns CDR1 SGHRS and CDR2 YFSETQ. The V gene lost 4 bases and the J gene lost 0 bases, with 17 bases spanning the gap. The CDR3 is made up of 16 amino acids. The CDR3 is CASSLHGQAASYEQYF. DNA for the CDR3: TGCGCCAGCAGCCTCCACGGGCAGGCGGCCTCCTACGAGCAGTACTTC.

CDR3 amino acids: CASRGKTEAFF. The CDR3 DNA follows: TGTGCCAGCAGGGGGAAAACTGAAGCTTTCTTT. The gene calls are TRBV2 and TRBJ1-1, with no clear D. The CDR3 totals 11 residues. The germline V gene encodes CDR1 SNHLY and CDR2 FYNNEI. Trimming shortened V by 6 bases and J by 5 bases, and 7 bases separated the two germline ends.

This chain joins TRBV3-1 (or the pseudogene TRBV3-2) and TRBJ1-4, with 7 bases fitting TRBD1. The germline V gene encodes CDR1 LGHDT and CDR2 YNNKEL (reference sequence). This CDR3 has 15 residues. The ends lost 4 bases at V and 8 bases at J; junction bases unmatched: 10. This chain's CDR3 is CASSPRGRGREKLFF. For the CDR3, the DNA is TGTGCCAGCAGCCCCCGTGGCAGGGGGAGGGAAAAACTGTTTTTT.

The chain uses TRBV4-2 and TRBJ2-1, with 7 bases fitting TRBD2. The CDR3 spans 17 residues. After removal of 2 bases from V and 8 bases from J, the junction contained 15 bases not matched to a gene. Germline CDR1 is LGHNA and CDR2 is YNFKEQ. Here the CDR3 reads CASSQITPSGDFDEQFF. Written as DNA, the CDR3 is TGTGCCAGCAGCCAAATCACACCAAGCGGGGACTTTGATGAGCAGTTCTTC.

The J gene is TRBJ2-5, the V gene TRBV6-5; weak D call: TRBD2 (5 bases). This CDR3 has 13 amino acids. Germline V gene sequence: CDR1 MNHEY, CDR2 SVGAGI. With 6 bases removed from V and 7 bases from J, the gap between germline ends came to 15 bases. CDR3 sequence: CASRPTIGGTQYF. The CDR3 region has the DNA TGTGCCAGCAGACCGACCATCGGAGGGACCCAGTACTTC.

CDR3 amino acids: CASSLEPGGSQPQHF. CDR3 nucleotide sequence: TGTGCCAGCAGCTTAGAGCCAGGGGGCAGTCAGCCCCAGCATTTT. The J gene is TRBJ1-5, the V gene TRBV11-2; 8 nucleotides align to TRBD1. Trimming took 0 bases from V and 6 from J; bases not matched to a gene: 4. This CDR3 is built from 15 residues. Germline CDR1 SGHAT, CDR2 FQNNGV.

The genes are TRBV28 and TRBJ1-1; 10 bases are shared with TRBD1. Germline V CDR1 and CDR2: MDHEN, SYDVKM. J was trimmed by 4 bases and V by 5 bases; bases with no gene match: 7. This CDR3 contains 15 residues. The chain's CDR3 is CASSGLGQGTTEAFF. Here the CDR3 DNA reads TGTGCCAGCAGTGGCCTGGGACAGGGGACCACTGAAGCTTTCTTT.

The V and J genes are TRBV7-8 and TRBJ2-1; TRBD2 agrees at 8 bases. Looked up from germline, CDR1 is SGHVS and CDR2 is FQNEAQ. Unmatched junction bases numbered 5, after V lost 5 bases and J lost 2 bases. This CDR3 comprises 15 residues. The CDR3 nucleotides are TGTGCCAGCAGCGTTCGGGAGGGTCCCTACAATGAGCAGTTCTTC. Its translation: CASSVREGPYNEQFF.

This rearrangement joins TRBV11-1 to TRBJ2-1; D gene unclear. CDR1 SGHAT and CDR2 FQDESV come from the germline V gene (reference sequence). The CDR3 covers 11 residues. Trimming removed 2 bases from V and 9 bases from J, with 5 bases in between. The CDR3, as DNA: TGTGCCAGCAGCTTAAGGGCTGAGCAGTTCTTC. This codes for CASSLRAEQFF.

This chain joins TRBV5-5 and TRBJ1-1; D remains unclear. The CDR3 is made up of 13 amino acids. Germline V gives CDR1 SGHKS, CDR2 YYEKEE (reference sequence). V lost 4 bases, J lost 1 base, and 8 bases lay in between. The CDR3 DNA reads as TGTGCCAGCAGCCTGAGGGAGAACACTGAAGCTTTCTTT. It codes for CASSLRENTEAFF.

This sequence joins TRBV11-2 and TRBJ1-2; D uncertain. CDR3 length: 13 residues. V lost 0 bases and J 5 bases, leaving 7 bases between the germline ends. Germline V gene data show CDR1 as SGHAT and CDR2 as FQNNGV. CDR3 nucleotide sequence: TGTGCCAGCAGCTTAGACGGACCGTATGGCTACACCTTC. Translating it yields CASSLDGPYGYTF.

In this sample, this clone turned up once. This chain links TRBV4-1 with TRBJ1-1; D call uncertain. Germline CDR1 is MGHRA and CDR2 is YSYEKL. The CDR3 spans 15 residues. V lost 1 base and J lost 4, with 13 bases in between. The CDR3 nucleotides read TGCGCCAGCAGCCAAGCCCCCCGGGAGGGCACTGAAGCTTTCTTT. Translating it yields CASSQAPREGTEAFF.

CDR3 bases: TGCAGCACCTGGACAGGGACTGGCTACACCTTC. This sequence encodes CSTWTGTGYTF. This rearrangement joins TRBV29-1 to TRBJ1-2, with TRBD1 identical over 8 bases. The CDR3 loop spans 11 amino acids. V lost 8 bases, J lost 7 bases, and 6 bases stayed unmatched. Germline V lookup: CDR1 SQVTM, CDR2 ANQGSEA.

V usage is TRBV5-8 and J usage is TRBJ2-7, with a tentative D call TRBD1 (5 bases). The CDR3 contains 15 residues. The V and J ends lost 6 bases and 2 bases respectively, with 18 bases between them. Germline CDR1 is SGHTS and CDR2 is YDEGEE. The CDR3 region is CASTPRTTDPYEQYF. CDR3 in DNA: TGTGCCAGCACCCCCCGGACAACGGACCCCTACGAGCAGTACTTC. The complete variable domain, with remaining parts taken from reference TRBV5-8 and TRBJ2-7, reads EAGVTQSPTHLIKTRGQQATLRCSPISGHTSVYWYQQALGLGLQFLLWYDEGEERNRGNFPPRFSGRQFPNYSSELNVNALELEDSALYLCASTPRTTDPYEQYFGPGTRLTVT.

The rearrangement uses TRBV29-1 and TRBJ2-1, with D perhaps TRBD1 (6 bases). The V end was cut by 7 bases, the J end by 15 bases, with 19 bases between. Germline assignment: CDR1 SQVTM and CDR2 ANQGSEA. The CDR3 contains 11 residues. The CDR3 nucleotides are TGCAGCGCCGAGGTACAGGGCCAAGGGTTCTTC. The encoded protein is CSAEVQGQGFF.

The genes are TRBV7-8 and TRBJ1-6; tentative D call: TRBD1 (5 bases). Germline loops: CDR1 SGHVS, CDR2 FQNEAQ. CDR3 length: 18 residues. The V gene lost 5 bases and the J gene lost 10 bases, with 27 bases spanning the gap. The CDR3 region has the DNA TGTGCCAGCAGCCTTTTAAGACTACGGGACGGGTGGGGCTCACCCCTCCACTTT. It specifies CASSLLRLRDGWGSPLHF.

The rearrangement joins TRBV28 to TRBJ2-5; 9 bases agree with TRBD2. V trimming: 2 bases; J trimming: 1 base; junction bases outside the gene matches: 8. The CDR3 length is 17 residues. Germline V CDR1 and CDR2: MDHEN, SYDVKM. The CDR3 region is CASSLLLAGDPQETQYF. In nucleotides, the CDR3 is TGTGCCAGCAGTTTACTTTTAGCGGGGGACCCCCAAGAGACCCAGTACTTC.

V gene TRBV27 combines with J gene TRBJ1-5; 11 bases fit TRBD1. V lost 3 bases and J lost 5; bases outside the gene matches: 3. CDR3 size: 15 residues. Germline CDR1 MNHEY, CDR2 SMNVEV (reference sequence). The CDR3 sequence is CASSLDRGPHQPQHF. The CDR3 region has the DNA TGTGCCAGCAGTTTGGACAGGGGGCCCCATCAGCCCCAGCATTTT.

The chain carries TRBV5-1 and TRBJ2-5; D perhaps matches TRBD2 (6 bases). Germline V gene lookup returns CDR1 SGHRS and CDR2 YFSETQ. The CDR3 loop spans 13 amino acids. V lost 3 bases, J lost 2 bases, and 8 bases lay in between. CDR3 bases: TGCGCCAGCAGCTGGGACTGGCAAGAGACCCAGTACTTC. As protein: CASSWDWQETQYF.